Sequencing of this T cell receptor (beta chain) was carried out in a study of CD8+CD57+ T cells in acquired aplastic anemia. Overall study context: On average, sorted CD4+ and CD8+ cells gave 3.2 ug of DNA. Healthy donor CD4+ samples were sequenced to a depth that averaged approximately 9.9 million reads.

The study profiled TCR beta VDJ and CDR3 using genomic DNA as template. TCRdb re-called the reads with MiXCR, one entry per CDR3 protein. The sample holds just over 400,000 distinct CDR3 sequences; 55% to 70% are singletons and the top ten take 4%. This clonotype appeared many times. Antigen unknown. Study observations and caveats: It was found that some 30 CD8+ CDR3 sequences were shared between patients and controls.

The CDR3 runs to 15 residues. Trimming removed 0 bases from V and 7 bases from J, with 13 bases in between. CDR1 SGHAT and CDR2 FQNNGV come from the germline V gene. This chain connects TRBV11-2 to TRBJ2-1; tentative D call: TRBD2 (5 bases). Material: sorted CD4+, CD8+, or CD8+CD57+ T cells (not recorded which) from PBMCs. The TCR originated in a human donor in good health, serving as a control. The CDR3 reads CASSLDHTAANEQFF. The CDR3 DNA is TGTGCCAGCAGCTTAGATCACACAGCGGCTAATGAGCAGTTCTTC.